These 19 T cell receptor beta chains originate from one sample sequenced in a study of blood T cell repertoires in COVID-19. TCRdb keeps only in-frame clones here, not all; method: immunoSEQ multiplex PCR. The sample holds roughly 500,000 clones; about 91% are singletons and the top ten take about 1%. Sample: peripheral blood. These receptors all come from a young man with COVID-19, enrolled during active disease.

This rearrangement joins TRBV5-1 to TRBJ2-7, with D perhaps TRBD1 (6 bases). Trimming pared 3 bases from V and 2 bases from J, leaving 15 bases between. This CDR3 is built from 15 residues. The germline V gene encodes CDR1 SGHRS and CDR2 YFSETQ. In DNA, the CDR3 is TGCGCCAGCAGCTCTTCAGGGGTAAGGACCTACGAGCAGTACTTC. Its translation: CASSSSGVRTYEQYF. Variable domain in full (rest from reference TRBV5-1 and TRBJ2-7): KAGVTQTPRYLIKTRGQQVTLSCSPISGHRSVSWYQQTPGQGLQFLFEYFSETQRNKGNFPGRFSGRQFSNSRSEMNVSTLELGDSALYLCASSSSGVRTYEQYFGPGTRLTVT.

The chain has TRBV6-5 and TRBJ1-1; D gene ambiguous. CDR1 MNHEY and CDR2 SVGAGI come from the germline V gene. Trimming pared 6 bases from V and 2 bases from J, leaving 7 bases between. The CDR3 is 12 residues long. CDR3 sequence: CASREENTEAFF. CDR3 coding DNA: TGTGCCAGCAGAGAGGAAAACACTGAAGCTTTCTTT.

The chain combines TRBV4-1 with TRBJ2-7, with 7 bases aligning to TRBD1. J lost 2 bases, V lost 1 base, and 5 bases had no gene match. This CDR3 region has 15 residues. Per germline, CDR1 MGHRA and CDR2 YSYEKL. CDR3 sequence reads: CASSQAQGEAYEQYF. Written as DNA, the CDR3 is TGCGCCAGCAGCCAAGCCCAGGGGGAAGCCTACGAGCAGTACTTC.

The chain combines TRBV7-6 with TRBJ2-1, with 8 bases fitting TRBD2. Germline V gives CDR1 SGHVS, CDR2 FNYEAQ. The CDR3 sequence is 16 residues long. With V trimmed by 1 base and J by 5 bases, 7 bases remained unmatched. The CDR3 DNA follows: TGTGCCAGCAGCTTAGGTCCCCGGGGGGGAGACAATGAGCAGTTCTTC. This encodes CASSLGPRGGDNEQFF.

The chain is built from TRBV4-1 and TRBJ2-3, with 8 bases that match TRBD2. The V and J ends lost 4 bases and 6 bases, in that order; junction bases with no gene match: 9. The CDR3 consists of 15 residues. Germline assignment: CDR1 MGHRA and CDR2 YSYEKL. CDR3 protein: CASSRPTSEWDTQYF. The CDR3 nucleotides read TGCGCCAGCAGCCGCCCGACTAGCGAGTGGGATACGCAGTATTTT.

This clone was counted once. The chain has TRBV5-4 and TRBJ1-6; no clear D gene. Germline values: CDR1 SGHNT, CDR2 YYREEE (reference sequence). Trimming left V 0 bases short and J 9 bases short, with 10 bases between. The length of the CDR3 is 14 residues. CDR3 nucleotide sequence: TGTGCCAGCAGCTTGGGGTGGGGAGGTTCACCCCTCCACTTT. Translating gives CASSLGWGGSPLHF.

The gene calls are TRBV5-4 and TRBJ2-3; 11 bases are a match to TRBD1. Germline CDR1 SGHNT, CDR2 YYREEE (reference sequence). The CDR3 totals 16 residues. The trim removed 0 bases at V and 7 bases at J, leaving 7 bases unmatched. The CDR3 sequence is CASSLGTGGFSNTQYF. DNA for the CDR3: TGTGCCAGCAGCTTGGGGACAGGGGGCTTCTCAAATACGCAGTATTTT.

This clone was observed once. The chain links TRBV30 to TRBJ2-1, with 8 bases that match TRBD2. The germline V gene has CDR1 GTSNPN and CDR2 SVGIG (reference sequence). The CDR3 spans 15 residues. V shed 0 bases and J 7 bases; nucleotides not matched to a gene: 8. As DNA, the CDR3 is TGTGCCTGGAGTGTAGCGGGCGGGGGGTCTAATGAGCAGTTCTTC. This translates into CAWSVAGGGSNEQFF.

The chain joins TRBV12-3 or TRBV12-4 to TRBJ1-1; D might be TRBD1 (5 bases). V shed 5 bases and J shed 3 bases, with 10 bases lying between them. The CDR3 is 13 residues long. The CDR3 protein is CASSPPRDTEAFF. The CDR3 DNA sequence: TGTGCCAGCAGTCCCCCCAGGGACACTGAAGCTTTCTTT.

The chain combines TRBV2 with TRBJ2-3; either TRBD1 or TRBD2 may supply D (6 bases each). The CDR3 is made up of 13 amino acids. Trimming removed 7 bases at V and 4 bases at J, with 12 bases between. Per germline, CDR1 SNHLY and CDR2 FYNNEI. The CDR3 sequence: CASNEGGADTQYF. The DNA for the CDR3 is TGTGCCAGCAATGAGGGGGGAGCAGATACGCAGTATTTT.

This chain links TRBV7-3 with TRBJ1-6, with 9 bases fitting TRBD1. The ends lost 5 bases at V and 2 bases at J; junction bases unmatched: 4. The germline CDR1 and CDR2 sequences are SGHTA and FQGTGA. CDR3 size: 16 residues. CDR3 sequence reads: CASSRTGVAYNSPLHF. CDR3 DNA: TGTGCCAGCAGCAGGACAGGGGTGGCCTATAATTCACCCCTCCACTTT.

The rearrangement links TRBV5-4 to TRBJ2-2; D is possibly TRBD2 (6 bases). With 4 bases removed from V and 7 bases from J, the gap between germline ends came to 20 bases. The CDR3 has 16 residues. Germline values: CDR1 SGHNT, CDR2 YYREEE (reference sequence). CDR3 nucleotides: TGTGCCAGCAGCCAAGTGGGACTTCCAGGCGGCGGGGAGCTGTTTTTT. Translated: CASSQVGLPGGGELFF.

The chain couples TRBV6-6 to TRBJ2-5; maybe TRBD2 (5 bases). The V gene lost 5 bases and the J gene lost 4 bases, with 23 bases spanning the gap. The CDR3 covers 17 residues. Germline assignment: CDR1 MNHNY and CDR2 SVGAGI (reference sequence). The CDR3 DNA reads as TGTGCCAGCAGTCACCCTAACGAGGGAATCATCGCAGAGACCCAGTACTTC. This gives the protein CASSHPNEGIIAETQYF.

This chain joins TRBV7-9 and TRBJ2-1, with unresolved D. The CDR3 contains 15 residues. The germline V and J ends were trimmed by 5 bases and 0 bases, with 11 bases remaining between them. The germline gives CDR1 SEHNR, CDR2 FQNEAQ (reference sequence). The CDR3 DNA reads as TGTGCCAGCAGCCCAGGCCCAAACTCCTACAATGAGCAGTTCTTC. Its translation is CASSPGPNSYNEQFF.

The CDR3: CAIGQETSTDTQYF. The CDR3 DNA sequence: TGTGCCATCGGACAGGAGACAAGCACAGATACGCAGTATTTT. This chain uses TRBV10-3 with TRBJ2-3, with 7 bases identical to TRBD1. The trim removed 8 bases at V and 0 bases at J, leaving 5 bases unmatched. Germline CDR1 and CDR2: ENHRY and SYGVKD. This CDR3 is 14 amino acids long.

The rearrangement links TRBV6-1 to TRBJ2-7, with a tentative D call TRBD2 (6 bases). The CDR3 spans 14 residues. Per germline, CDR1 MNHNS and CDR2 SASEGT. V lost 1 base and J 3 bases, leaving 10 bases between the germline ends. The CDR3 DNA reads TGTGCCAGCAGTGAAGGGCACGGGAGCTACGAGCAGTACTTC. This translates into CASSEGHGSYEQYF.

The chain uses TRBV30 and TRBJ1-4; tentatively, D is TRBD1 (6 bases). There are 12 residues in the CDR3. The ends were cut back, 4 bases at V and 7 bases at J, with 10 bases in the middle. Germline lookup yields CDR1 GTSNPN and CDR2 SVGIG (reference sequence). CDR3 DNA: TGTGCCTGGAAGAGGGGGTTTGAAAAACTGTTTTTT. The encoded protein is CAWKRGFEKLFF.

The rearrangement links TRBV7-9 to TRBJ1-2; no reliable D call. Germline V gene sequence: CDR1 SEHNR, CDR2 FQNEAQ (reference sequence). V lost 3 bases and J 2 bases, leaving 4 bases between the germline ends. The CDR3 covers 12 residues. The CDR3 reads CASSLGNYGYTF. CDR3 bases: TGTGCCAGCAGCTTGGGCAACTATGGCTACACCTTC. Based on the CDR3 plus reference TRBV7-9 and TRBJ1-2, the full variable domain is DTGVSQNPRHKITKRGQNVTFRCDPISEHNRLYWYRQTLGQGPEFLTYFQNEAQLEKSRLLSDRFSAERPKGSFSTLEIQRTEQGDSAMYLCASSLGNYGYTFGSGTRLTVV.

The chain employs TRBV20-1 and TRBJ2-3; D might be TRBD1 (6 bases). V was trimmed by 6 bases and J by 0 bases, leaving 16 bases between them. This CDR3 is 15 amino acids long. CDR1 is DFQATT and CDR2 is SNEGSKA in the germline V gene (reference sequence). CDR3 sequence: CSASRPGDSTDTQYF. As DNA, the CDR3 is TGCAGTGCCAGTAGGCCAGGGGACAGCACAGATACGCAGTATTTT.